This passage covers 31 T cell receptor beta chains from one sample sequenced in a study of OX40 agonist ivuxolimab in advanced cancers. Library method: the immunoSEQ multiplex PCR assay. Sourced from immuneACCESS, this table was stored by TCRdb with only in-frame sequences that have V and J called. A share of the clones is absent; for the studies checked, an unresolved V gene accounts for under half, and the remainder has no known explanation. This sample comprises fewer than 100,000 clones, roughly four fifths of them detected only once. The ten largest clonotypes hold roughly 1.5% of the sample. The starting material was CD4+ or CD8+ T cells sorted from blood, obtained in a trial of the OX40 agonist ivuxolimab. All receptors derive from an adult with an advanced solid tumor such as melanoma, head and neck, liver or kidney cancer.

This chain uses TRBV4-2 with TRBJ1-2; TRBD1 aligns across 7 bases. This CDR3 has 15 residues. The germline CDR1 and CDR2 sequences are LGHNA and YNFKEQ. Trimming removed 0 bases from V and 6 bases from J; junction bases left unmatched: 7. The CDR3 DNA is TGTGCCAGCAGCCAAGACCAGGGCCAGGGGGATGGCTACACCTTC. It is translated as CASSQDQGQGDGYTF.

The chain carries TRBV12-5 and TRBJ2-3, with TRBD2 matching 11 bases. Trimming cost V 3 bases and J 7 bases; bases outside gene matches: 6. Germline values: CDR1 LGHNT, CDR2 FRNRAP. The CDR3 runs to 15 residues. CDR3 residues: CASGLIAGGAYTQYF. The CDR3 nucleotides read TGTGCTAGTGGTTTAATAGCGGGGGGGGCTTATACGCAGTATTTT.

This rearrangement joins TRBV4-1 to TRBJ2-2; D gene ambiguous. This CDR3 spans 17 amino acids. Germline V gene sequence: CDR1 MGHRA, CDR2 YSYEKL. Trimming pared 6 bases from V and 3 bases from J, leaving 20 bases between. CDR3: CASSFFTPKKYTGELFF. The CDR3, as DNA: TGCGCCAGCAGTTTTTTCACTCCAAAGAAATACACCGGGGAGCTGTTTTTT.

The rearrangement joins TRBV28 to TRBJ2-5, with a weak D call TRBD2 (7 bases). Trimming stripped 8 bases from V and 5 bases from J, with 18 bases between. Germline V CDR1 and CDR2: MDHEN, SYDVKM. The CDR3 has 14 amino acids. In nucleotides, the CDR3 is TGTGCCAGCTTCCCTGGGGGGGGCTCGGAGACCCAGTACTTC. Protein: CASFPGGGSETQYF.

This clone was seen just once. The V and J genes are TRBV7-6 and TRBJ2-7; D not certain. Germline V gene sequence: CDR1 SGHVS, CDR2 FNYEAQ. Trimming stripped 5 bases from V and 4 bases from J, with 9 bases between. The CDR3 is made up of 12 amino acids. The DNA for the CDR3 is TGTGCCAGCAGCCCCGCGTCTTACGAGCAGTACTTC. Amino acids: CASSPASYEQYF.

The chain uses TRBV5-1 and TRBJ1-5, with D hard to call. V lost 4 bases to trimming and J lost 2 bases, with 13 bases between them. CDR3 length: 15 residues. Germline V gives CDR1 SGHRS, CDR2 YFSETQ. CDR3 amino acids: CASSIGPQGNQPQHF. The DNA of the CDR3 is TGCGCCAGCAGCATCGGCCCCCAAGGCAATCAGCCCCAGCATTTT.

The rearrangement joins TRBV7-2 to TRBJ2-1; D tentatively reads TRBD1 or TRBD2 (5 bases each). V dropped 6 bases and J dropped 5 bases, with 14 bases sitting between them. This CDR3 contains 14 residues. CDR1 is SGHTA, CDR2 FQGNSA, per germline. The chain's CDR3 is CASSSSRGNNEQFF. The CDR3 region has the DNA TGTGCCAGCAGTTCCTCCCGGGGCAACAATGAGCAGTTCTTC.

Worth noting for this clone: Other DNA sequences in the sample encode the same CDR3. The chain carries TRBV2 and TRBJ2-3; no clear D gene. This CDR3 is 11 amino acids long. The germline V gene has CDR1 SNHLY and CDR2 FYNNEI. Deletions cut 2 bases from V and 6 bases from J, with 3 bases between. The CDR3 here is CASSERDTQYF. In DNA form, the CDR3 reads TGTGCCAGCAGTGAAAGGGATACGCAGTATTTT.

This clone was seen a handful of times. Written as DNA, the CDR3 is TGTGCCAGCAGCCAAGACAGGCCCAAAGGCTACACCTTC. It specifies CASSQDRPKGYTF. The gene calls are TRBV4-2 and TRBJ1-2; D ambiguous. Trimming took off 0 bases at V and 8 bases at J, with 10 bases between the two ends. Germline CDR1 reads LGHNA; CDR2 reads YNFKEQ. There are 13 residues in the CDR3.

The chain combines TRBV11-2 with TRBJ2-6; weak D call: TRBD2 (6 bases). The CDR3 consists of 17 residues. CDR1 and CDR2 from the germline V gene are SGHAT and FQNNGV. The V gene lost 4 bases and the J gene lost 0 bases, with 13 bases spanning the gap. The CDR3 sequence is CASSSIAVVSGANVLTF. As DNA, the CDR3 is TGTGCCAGCAGCTCAATAGCGGTGGTCTCTGGGGCCAACGTCCTGACTTTC.

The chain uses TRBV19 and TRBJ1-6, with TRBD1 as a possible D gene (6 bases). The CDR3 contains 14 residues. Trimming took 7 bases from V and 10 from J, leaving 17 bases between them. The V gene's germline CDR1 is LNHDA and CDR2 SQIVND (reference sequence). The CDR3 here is CASKGDITKSPLHF. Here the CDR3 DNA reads TGTGCCAGTAAAGGGGACATAACCAAATCACCCCTCCACTTT.

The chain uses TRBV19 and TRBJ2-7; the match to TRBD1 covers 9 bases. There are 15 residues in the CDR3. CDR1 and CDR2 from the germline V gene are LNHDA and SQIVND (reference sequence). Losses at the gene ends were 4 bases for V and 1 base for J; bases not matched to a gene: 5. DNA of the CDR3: TGTGCCAGTAGTACCGGGACAGGGTTATCCTACGAGCAGTACTTC. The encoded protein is CASSTGTGLSYEQYF.

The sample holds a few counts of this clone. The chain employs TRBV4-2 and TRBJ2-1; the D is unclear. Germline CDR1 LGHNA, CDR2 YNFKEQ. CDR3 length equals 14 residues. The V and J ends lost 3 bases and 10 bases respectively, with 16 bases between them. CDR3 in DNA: TGTGCCAGCAGCCAGATGGGAAATGCGTTCGAGCAGTTCTTC. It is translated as CASSQMGNAFEQFF.

The CDR3 here is CASSGSGALYEQYF. The CDR3 coding sequence is TGTGCCAGCAGTGGTAGCGGGGCCCTCTACGAGCAGTACTTC. The V and J genes are TRBV6-5 and TRBJ2-7; TRBD2 matches 8 bases. V dropped 5 bases and J dropped 3; count of bases not matched to a gene: 6. This CDR3 region has 14 residues. CDR1 is MNHEY, CDR2 SVGAGI, per germline.

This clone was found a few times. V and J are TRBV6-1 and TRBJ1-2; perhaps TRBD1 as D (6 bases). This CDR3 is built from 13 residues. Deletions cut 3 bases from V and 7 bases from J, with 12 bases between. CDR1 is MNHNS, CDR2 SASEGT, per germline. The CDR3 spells CASSEIRGGGYTF. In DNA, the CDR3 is TGTGCCAGCAGTGAGATTAGAGGGGGTGGCTACACCTTC.

The CDR3 DNA sequence: TGTGCCAGCAGTTACTCACAGGGGACTAGGGAAAAACTGTTTTTT. It yields the protein CASSYSQGTREKLFF. The V gene is TRBV6-6, the J gene TRBJ1-4; 7 bases line up with TRBD1. CDR3 length equals 15 residues. Germline V gene data show CDR1 as MNHNY and CDR2 as SVGAGI (reference sequence). The V and J ends lost 0 bases and 8 bases, in that order; junction bases with no gene match: 6.

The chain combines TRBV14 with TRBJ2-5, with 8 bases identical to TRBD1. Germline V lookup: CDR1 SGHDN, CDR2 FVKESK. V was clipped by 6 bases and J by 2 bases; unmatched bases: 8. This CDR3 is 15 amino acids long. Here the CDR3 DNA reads TGTGCCAGCAGTACGAGACAGGGGCCGCAAGAGACCCAGTACTTC. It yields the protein CASSTRQGPQETQYF.

CDR3 in amino acids: CASSLAGQGYSGNTIYF. The CDR3 DNA is TGTGCCAGCAGCTTAGCGGGACAGGGATACTCTGGAAACACCATATATTTT. The genes are TRBV7-2 and TRBJ1-3, with 9 bases aligning to TRBD1. Germline assignment: CDR1 SGHTA and CDR2 FQGNSA. The junction had 3 bases not matched to a gene; V was cut back by 0 bases and J by 0 bases. The CDR3 has 17 amino acids.

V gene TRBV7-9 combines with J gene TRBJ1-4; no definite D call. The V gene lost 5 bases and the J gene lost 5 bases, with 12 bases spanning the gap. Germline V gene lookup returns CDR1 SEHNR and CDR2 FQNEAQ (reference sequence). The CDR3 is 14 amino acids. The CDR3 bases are TGTGCCAGCAGCCCCCAGTTCCAGAATGAAAAACTGTTTTTT. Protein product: CASSPQFQNEKLFF.

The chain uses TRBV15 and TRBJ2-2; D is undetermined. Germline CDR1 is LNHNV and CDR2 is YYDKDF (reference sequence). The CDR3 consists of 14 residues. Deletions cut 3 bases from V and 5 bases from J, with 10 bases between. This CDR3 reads CATSSPRVTGELFF. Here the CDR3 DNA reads TGTGCCACCAGCAGTCCTAGGGTGACCGGGGAGCTGTTTTTT. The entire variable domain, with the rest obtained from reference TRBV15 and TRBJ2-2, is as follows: DAMVIQNPRYQVTQFGKPVTLSCSQTLNHNVMYWYQQKSSQAPKLLFHYYDKDFNNEADTPDNFQSRRPNTSFCFLDIRSPGLGDTAMYLCATSSPRVTGELFFGEGSRLTVL.

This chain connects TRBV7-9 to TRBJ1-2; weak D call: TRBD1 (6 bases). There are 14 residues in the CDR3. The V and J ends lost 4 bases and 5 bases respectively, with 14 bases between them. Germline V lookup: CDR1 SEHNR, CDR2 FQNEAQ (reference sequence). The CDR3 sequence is CASSSSGAQYGYTF. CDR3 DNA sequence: TGTGCCAGCAGCTCGTCGGGGGCTCAATATGGCTACACCTTC.

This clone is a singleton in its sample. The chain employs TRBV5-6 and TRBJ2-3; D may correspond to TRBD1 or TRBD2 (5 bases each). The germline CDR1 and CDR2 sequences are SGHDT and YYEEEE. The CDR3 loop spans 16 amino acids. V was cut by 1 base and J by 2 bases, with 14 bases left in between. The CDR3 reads CASSLNWGLDTDTQYF. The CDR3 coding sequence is TGTGCCAGCAGCTTGAACTGGGGGTTGGACACAGATACGCAGTATTTT.

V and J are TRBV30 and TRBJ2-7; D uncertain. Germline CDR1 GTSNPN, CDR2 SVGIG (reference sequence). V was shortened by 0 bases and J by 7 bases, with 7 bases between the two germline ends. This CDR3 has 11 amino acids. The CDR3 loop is CAWSVLQEQYF. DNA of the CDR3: TGTGCCTGGAGTGTGCTGCAGGAGCAGTACTTC.

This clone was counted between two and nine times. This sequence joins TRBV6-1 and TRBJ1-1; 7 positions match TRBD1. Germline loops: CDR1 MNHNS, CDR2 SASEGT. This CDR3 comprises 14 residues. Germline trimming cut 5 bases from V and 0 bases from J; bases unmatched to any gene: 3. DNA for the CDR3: TGTGCCAGCAGTCGAGGGGGCGTGAACACTGAAGCTTTCTTT. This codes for CASSRGGVNTEAFF.

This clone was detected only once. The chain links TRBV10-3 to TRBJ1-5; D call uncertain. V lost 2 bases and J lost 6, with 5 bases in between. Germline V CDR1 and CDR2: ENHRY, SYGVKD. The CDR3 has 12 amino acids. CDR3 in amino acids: CAISERAQPQHF. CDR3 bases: TGTGCCATCAGTGAGAGGGCTCAGCCCCAGCATTTT.

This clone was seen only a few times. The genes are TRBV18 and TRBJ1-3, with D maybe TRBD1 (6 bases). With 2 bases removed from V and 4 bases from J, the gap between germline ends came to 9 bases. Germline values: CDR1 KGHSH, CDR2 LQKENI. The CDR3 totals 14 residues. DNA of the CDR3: TGTGCCAGCTCACCAGCGGGGACAGGAAACACCATATATTTT. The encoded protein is CASSPAGTGNTIYF.

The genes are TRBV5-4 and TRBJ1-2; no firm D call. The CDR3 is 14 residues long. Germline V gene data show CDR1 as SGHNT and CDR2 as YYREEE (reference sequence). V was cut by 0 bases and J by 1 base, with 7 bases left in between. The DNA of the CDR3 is TGTGCCAGCAGCTTGGGCGCCCTTAACTATGGCTACACCTTC. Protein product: CASSLGALNYGYTF.

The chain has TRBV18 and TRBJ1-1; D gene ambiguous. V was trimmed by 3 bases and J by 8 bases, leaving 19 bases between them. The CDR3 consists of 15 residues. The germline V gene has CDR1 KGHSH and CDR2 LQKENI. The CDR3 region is CASSPNPPRNQEAFF. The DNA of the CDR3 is TGTGCCAGCTCACCCAACCCCCCACGAAATCAAGAAGCTTTCTTT.

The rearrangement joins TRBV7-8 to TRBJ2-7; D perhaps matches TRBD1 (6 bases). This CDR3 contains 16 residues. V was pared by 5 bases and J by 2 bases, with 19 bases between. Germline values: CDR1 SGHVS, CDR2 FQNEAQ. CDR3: CASSPFRSGEPYEQYF. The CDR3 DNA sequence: TGTGCCAGCAGCCCGTTCCGGTCAGGGGAACCCTACGAGCAGTACTTC.

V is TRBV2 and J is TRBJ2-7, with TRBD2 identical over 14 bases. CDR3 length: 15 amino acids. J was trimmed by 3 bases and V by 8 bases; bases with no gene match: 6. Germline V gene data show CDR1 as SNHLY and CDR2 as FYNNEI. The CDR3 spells CASGRGLAGVYEQYF. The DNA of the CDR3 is TGTGCCAGCGGGAGGGGACTAGCGGGAGTCTACGAGCAGTACTTC.

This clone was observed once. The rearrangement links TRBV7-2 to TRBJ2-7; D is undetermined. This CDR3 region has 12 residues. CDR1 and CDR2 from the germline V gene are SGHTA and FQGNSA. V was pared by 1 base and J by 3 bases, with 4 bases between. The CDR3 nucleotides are TGTGCCAGCAGCTTAGATGTCTACGAGCAGTACTTC. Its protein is CASSLDVYEQYF.